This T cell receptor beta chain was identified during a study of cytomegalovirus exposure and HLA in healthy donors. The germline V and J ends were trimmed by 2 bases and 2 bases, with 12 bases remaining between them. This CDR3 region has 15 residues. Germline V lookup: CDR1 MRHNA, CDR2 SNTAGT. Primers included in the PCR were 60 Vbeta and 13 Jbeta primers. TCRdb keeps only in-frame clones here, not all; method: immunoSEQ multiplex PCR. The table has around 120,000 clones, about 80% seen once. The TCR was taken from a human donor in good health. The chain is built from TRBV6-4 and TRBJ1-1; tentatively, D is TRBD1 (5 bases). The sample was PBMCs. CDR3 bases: TGTGCCAGCAGTGACCCGGGACTGAAAAACACTGAAGCTTTCTTT. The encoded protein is CASSDPGLKNTEAFF.